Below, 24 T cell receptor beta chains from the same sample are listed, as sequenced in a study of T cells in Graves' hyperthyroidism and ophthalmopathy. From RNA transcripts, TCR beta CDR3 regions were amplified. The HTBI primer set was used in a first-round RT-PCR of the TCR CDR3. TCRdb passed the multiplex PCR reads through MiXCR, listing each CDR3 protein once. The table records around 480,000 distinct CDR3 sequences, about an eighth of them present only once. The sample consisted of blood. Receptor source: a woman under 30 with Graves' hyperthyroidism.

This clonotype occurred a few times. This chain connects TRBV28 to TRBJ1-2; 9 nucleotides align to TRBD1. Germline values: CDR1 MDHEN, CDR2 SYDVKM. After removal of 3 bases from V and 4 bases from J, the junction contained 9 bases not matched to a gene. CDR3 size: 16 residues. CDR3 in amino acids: CASSLGRRDRVYGYTF. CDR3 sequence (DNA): TGTGCCAGCAGTTTGGGGCGCAGGGACAGGGTCTATGGCTACACCTTC.

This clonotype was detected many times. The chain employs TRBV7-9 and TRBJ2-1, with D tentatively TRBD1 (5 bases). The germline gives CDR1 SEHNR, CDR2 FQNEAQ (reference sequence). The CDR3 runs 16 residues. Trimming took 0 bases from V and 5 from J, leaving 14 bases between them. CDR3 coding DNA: TGTGCCAGCAGCTTAGCCGGACACCCGGTCCACAATGAGCAGTTCTTC. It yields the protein CASSLAGHPVHNEQFF. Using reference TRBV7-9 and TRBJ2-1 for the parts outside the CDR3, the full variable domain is DTGVSQNPRHKITKRGQNVTFRCDPISEHNRLYWYRQTLGQGPEFLTYFQNEAQLEKSRLLSDRFSAERPKGSFSTLEIQRTEQGDSAMYLCASSLAGHPVHNEQFFGPGTRLTVL.

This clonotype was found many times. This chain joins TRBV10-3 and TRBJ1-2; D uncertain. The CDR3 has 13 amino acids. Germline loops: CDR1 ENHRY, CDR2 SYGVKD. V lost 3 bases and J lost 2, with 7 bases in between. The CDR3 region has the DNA TGTGCCATCAGTGATGCTGCGAACTATGGCTACACCTTC. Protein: CAISDAANYGYTF.

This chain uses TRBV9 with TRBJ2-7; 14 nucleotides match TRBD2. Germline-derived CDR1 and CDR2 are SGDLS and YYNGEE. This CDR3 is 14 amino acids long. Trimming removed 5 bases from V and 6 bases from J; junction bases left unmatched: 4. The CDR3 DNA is TGTGCCAGCAGTACCGGGACTAGCGGGAGCGAGCAGTACTTC. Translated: CASSTGTSGSEQYF.

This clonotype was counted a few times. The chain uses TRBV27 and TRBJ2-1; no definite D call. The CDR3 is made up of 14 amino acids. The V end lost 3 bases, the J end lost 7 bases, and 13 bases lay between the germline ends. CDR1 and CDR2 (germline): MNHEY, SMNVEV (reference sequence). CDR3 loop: CASSFPALLNEQFF. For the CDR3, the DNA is TGTGCCAGCAGTTTCCCAGCCCTTTTGAATGAGCAGTTCTTC.

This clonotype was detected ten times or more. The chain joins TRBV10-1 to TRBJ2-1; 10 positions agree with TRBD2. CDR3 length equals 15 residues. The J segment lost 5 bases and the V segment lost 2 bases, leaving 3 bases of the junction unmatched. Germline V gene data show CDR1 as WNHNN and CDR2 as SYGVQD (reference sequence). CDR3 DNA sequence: TGCGCCAGCAGTGAGAGCGGGAGGGCCGACAATGAGCAGTTCTTC. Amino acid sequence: CASSESGRADNEQFF.

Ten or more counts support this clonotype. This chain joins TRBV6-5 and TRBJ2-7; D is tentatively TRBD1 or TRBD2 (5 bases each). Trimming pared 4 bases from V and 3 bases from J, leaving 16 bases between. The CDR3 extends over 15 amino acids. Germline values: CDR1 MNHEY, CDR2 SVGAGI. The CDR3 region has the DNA TGTGCCAGCAGTTCGGGACCCTCCCGTATCTACGAGCAGTACTTC. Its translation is CASSSGPSRIYEQYF.

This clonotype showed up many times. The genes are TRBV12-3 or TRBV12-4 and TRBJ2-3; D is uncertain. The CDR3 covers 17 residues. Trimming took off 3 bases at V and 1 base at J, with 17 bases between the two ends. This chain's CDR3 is CASSFSVAVGGTDTQYF. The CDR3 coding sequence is TGTGCCAGCAGTTTCTCCGTAGCCGTAGGAGGCACAGATACGCAGTATTTT.

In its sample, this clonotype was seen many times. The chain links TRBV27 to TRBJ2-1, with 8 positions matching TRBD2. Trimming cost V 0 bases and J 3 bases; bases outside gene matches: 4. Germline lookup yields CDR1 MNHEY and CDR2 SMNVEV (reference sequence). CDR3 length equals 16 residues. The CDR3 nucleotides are TGTGCCAGCAGTTTATCTAGCGGGACGAGCTACAATGAGCAGTTCTTC. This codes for CASSLSSGTSYNEQFF.

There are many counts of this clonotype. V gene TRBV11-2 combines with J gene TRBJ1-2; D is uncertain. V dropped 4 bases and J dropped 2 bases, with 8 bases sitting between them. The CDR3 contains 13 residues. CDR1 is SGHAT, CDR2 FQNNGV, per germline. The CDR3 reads CASSSSVNYGYTF. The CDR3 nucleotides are TGTGCCAGCAGCTCCAGCGTGAACTATGGCTACACCTTC.

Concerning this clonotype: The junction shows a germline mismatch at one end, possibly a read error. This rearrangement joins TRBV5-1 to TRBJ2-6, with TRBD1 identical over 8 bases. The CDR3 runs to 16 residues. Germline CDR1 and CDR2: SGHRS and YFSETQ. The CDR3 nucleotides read TGCGCTAGCAACTACAGGGGGATTAATGGGGCCAACGTCCTGACTTTC. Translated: CASNYRGINGANVLTF.

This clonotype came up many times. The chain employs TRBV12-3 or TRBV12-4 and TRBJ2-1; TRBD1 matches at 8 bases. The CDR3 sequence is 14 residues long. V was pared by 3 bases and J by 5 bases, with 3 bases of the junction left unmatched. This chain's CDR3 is CASSFTGGNNEQFF. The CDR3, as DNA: TGTGCCAGCAGTTTCACAGGGGGGAACAATGAGCAGTTCTTC.

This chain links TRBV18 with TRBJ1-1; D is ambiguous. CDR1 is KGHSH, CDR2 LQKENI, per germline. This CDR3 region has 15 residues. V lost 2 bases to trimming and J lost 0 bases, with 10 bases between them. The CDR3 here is CASSPGHGMNTEAFF. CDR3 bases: TGTGCCAGCTCACCAGGGCACGGGATGAACACTGAAGCTTTCTTT.

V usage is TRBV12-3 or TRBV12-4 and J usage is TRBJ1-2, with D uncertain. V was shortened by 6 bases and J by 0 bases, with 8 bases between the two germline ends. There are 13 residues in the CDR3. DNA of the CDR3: TGTGCCAGCAGGATAAGCGCTAACTATGGCTACACCTTC. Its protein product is CASRISANYGYTF.

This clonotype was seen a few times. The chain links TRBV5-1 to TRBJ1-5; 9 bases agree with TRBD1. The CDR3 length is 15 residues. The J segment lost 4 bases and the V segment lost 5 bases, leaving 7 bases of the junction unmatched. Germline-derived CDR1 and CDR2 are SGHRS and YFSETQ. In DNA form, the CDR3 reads TGCGCCAGCAGTTCCGGGACAGGGCTTAATCAGCCCCAGCATTTT. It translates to CASSSGTGLNQPQHF.

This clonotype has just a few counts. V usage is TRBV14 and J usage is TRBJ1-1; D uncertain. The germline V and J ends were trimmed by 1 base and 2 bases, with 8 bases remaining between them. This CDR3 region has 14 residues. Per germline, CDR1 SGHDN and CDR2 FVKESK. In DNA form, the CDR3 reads TGTGCCAGCAGCCAAGTTATCCCAAACACTGAAGCTTTCTTT. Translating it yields CASSQVIPNTEAFF.

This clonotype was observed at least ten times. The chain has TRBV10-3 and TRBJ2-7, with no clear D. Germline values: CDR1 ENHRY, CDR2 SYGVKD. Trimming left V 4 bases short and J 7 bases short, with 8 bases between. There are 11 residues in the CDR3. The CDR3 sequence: CAISGGREQYF. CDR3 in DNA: TGTGCCATCAGTGGGGGTCGGGAGCAGTACTTC.

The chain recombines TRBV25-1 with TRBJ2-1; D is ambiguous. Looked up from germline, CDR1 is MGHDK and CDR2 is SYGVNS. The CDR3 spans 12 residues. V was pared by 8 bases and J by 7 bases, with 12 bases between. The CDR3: CASGESWNEQFF. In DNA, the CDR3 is TGTGCCAGCGGAGAAAGCTGGAATGAGCAGTTCTTC.

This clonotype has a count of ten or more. The CDR3 bases are TGTGCCAGTGGCGACAGGGCGAGTAGGGAGCAGTACTTC. Protein product: CASGDRASREQYF. V usage is TRBV19 and J usage is TRBJ2-7, with TRBD1 identical over 7 bases. This CDR3 has 13 residues. In germline, CDR1 is LNHDA, CDR2 SQIVND (reference sequence). Trimming removed 8 bases from V and 7 bases from J; junction bases left unmatched: 11. The whole variable domain, remainder taken from reference TRBV19 and TRBJ2-7, is DGGITQSPKYLFRKEGQNVTLSCEQNLNHDAMYWYRQDPGQGLRLIYYSQIVNDFQKGDIAEGYSVSREKKESFPLTVTSAQKNPTAFYLCASGDRASREQYFGPGTRLTVT.

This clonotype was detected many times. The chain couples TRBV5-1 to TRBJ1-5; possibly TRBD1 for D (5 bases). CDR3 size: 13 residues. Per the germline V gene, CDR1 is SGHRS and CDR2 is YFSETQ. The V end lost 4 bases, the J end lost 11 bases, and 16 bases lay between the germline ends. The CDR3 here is CASSPRPGVTQHF. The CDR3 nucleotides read TGCGCCAGCAGCCCCCGTCCGGGGGTGACCCAGCATTTT.

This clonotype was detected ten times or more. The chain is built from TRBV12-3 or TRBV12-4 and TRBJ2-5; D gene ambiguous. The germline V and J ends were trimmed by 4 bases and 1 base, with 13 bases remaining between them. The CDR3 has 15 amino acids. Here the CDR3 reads CASSSSGRAQETQYF. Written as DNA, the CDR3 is TGTGCCAGCAGTTCCTCCGGACGGGCCCAAGAGACCCAGTACTTC.

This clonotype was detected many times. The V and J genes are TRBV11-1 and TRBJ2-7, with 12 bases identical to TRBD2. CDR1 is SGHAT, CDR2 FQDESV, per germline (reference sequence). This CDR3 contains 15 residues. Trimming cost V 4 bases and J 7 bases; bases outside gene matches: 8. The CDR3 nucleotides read TGTGCCAGCAGCTACGGGACTAGCGGGCCTGGGGAGCAGTACTTC. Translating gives CASSYGTSGPGEQYF.

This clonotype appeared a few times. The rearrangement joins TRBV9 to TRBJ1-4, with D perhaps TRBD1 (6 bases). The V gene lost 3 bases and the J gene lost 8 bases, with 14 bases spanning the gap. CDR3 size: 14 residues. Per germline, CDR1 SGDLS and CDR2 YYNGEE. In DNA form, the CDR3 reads TGTGCCAGCAGCGCAGATCAGGGGATAGAAAAACTGTTTTTT. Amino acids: CASSADQGIEKLFF.

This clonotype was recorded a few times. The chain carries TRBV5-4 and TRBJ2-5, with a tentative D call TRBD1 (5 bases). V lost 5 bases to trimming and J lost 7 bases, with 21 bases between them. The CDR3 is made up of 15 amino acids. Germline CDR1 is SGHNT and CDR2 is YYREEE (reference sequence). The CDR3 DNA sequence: TGTGCCAGCAGTTTAGGAACAGGTGCCGTAAGGACCCAGTACTTC. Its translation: CASSLGTGAVRTQYF. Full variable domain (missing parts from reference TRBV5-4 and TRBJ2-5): ETGVTQSPTHLIKTRGQQVTLRCSSQSGHNTVSWYQQALGQGPQFIFQYYREEENGRGNFPPRFSGLQFPNYSSELNVNALELDDSALYLCASSLGTGAVRTQYFGPGTRLLVL.